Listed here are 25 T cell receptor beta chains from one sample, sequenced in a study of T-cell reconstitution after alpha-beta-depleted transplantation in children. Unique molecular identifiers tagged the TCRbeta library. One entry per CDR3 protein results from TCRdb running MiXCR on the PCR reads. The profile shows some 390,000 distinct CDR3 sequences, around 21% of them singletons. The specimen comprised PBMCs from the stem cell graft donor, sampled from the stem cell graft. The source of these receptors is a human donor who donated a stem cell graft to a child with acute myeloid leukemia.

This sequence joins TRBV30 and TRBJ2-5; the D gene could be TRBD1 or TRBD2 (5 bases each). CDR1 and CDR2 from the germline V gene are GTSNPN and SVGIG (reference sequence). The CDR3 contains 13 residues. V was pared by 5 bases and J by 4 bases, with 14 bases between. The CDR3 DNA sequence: TGTGCCTGGGGGACCAGGCAAGCAGAGACCCAGTACTTC. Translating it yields CAWGTRQAETQYF.

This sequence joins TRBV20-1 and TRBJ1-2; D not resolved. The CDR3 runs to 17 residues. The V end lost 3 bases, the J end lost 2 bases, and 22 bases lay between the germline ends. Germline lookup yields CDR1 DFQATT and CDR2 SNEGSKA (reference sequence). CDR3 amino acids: CSASDPGRLFGNYGYTF. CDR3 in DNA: TGCAGTGCTAGCGACCCCGGGAGGTTGTTTGGCAACTATGGCTACACCTTC.

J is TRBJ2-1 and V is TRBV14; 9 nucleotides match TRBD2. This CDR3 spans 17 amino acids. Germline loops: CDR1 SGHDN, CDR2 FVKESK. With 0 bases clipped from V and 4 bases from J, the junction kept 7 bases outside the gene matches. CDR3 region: CASSQEIGTSSYNEQFF. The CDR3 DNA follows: TGTGCCAGCAGCCAAGAAATCGGGACTAGCAGTTACAATGAGCAGTTCTTC.

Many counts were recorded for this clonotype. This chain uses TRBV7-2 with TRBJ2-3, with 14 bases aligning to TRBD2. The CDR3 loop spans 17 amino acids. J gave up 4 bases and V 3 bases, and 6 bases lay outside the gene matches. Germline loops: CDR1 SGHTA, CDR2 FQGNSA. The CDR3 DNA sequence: TGTGCCAGCAGCTTCCTCCCGACTAGCGGGAGGGCAGATACGCAGTATTTT. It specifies CASSFLPTSGRADTQYF.

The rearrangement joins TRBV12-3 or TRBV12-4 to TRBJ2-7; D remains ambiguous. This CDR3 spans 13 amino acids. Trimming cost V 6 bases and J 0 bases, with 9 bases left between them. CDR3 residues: CASSRARSYEQYF. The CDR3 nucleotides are TGTGCCAGCAGCCGGGCCCGCTCCTACGAGCAGTACTTC.

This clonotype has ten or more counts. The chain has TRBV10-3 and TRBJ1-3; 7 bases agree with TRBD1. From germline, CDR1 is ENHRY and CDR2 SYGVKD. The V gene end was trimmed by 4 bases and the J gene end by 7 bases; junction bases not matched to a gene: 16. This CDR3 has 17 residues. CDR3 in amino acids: CAISAGLGGTVVNTIYF. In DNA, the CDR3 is TGTGCCATCAGTGCTGGGCTTGGCGGGACAGTCGTGAACACCATATATTTT.

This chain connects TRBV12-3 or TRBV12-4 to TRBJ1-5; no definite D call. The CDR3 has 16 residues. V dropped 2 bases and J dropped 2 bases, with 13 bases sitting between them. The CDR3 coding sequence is TGTGCCAGCAGTTTACCCCCCGGTGAGGGCAATCAGCCCCAGCATTTT. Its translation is CASSLPPGEGNQPQHF.

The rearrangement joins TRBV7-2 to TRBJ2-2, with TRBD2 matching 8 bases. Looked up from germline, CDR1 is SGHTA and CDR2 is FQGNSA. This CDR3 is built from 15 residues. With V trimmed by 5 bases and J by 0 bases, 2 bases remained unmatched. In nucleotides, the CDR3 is TGTGCCAGCAGCGTTAGCGGGGCGAACACCGGGGAGCTGTTTTTT. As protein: CASSVSGANTGELFF.

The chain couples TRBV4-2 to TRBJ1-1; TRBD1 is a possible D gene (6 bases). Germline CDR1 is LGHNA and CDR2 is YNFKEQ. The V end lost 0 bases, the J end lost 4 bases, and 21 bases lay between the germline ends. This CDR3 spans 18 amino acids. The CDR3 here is CASSQDFLIRGEITEAFF. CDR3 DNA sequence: TGTGCCAGCAGCCAAGATTTCCTCATCAGGGGAGAGATCACTGAAGCTTTCTTT.

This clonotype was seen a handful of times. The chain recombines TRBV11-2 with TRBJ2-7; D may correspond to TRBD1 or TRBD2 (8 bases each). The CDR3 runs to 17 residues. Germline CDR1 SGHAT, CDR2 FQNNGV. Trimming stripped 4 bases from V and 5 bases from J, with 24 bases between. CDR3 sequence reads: CASSYRQGLAGLNEQYF. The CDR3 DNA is TGTGCCAGCAGCTACCGACAGGGGTTAGCGGGATTGAACGAGCAGTACTTC.

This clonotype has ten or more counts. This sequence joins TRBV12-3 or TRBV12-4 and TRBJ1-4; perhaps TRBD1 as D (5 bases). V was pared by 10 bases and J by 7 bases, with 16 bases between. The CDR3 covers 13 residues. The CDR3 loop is CAISTGGGEKLFF. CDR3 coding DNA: TGTGCCATTTCGACTGGGGGGGGTGAAAAACTGTTTTTT.

CDR3 nucleotide sequence: TGTGCCACCAGTGATACAGGACTAGCGGGGAGAGGGTATGAGCAGTTCTTC. Translating it yields CATSDTGLAGRGYEQFF. This chain connects TRBV24-1 to TRBJ2-1; 12 bases are a match to TRBD2. Germline V CDR1 and CDR2: KGHDR, SFDVKD. V trimming: 3 bases; J trimming: 8 bases; junction bases outside the gene matches: 10. CDR3 length: 17 amino acids.

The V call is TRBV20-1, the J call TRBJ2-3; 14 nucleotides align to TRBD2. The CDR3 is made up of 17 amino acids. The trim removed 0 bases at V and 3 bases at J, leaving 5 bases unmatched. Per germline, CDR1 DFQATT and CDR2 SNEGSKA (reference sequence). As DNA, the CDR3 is TGCAGTGCTAGAGATGAGAGGACTAGCGGGAGGACAGATACGCAGTATTTT. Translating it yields CSARDERTSGRTDTQYF.

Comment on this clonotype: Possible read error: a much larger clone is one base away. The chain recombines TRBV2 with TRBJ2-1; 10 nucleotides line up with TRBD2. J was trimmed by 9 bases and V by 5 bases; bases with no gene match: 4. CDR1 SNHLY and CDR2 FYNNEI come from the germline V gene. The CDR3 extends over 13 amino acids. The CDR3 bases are TGTGCCAGCAGTTTAGTAGCGGGAGGTGAGCAGTTCTTC. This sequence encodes CASSLVAGGEQFF.

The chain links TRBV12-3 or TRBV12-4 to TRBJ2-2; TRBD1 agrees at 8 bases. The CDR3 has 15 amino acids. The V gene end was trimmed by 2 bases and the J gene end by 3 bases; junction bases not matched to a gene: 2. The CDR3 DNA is TGTGCCAGCAGTTTACCACAGGGGGACACCGGGGAGCTGTTTTTT. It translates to CASSLPQGDTGELFF.

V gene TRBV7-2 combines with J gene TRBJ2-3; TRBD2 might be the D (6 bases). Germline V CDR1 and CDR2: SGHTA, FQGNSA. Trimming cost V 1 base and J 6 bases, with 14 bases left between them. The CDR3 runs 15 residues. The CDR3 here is CASSLDGRDVDTQYF. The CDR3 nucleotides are TGTGCCAGCAGCTTAGATGGGCGGGATGTGGATACGCAGTATTTT.

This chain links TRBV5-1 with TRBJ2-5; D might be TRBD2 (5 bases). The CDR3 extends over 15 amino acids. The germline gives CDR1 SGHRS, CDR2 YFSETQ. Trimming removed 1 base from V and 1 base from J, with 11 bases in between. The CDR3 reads CASSLSPGFQETQYF. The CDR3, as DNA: TGCGCCAGCAGCTTGTCCCCGGGATTCCAAGAGACCCAGTACTTC.

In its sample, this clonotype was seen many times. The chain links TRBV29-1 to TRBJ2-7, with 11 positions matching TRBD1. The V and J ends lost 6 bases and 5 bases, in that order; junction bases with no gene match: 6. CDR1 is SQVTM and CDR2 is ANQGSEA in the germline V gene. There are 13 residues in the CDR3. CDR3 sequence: CSVGQGDWNEQYF. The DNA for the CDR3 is TGCAGCGTGGGACAGGGGGATTGGAACGAGCAGTACTTC.

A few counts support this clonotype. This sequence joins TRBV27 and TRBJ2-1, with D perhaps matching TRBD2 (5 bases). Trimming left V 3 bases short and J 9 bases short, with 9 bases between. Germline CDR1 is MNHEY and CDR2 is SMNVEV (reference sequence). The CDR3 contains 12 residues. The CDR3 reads CASSLSGLEQFF. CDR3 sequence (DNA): TGTGCCAGCAGTTTGTCCGGACTTGAGCAGTTCTTC.

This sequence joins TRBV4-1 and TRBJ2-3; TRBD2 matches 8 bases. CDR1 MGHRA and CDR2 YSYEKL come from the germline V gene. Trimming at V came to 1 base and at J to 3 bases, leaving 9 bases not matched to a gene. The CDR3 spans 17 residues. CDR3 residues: CASSQVITSGGTDTQYF. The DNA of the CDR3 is TGCGCCAGCAGCCAAGTGATAACTAGCGGAGGGACAGATACGCAGTATTTT.

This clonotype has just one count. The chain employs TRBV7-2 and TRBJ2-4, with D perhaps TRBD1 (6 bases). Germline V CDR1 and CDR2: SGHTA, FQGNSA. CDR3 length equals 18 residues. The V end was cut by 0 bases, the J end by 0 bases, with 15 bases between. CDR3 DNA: TGTGCCAGCAGCTTAGCGGGTGGGGGCTATCTAGCCAAAAACATTCAGTACTTC. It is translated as CASSLAGGGYLAKNIQYF.

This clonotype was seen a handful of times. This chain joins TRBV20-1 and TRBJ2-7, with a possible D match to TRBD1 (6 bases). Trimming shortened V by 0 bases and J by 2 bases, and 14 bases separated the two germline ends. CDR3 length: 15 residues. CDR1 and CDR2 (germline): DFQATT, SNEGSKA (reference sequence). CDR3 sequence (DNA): TGCAGTGCTAGAGAGGCCAGGGGATCGCCCTACGAGCAGTACTTC. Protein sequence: CSAREARGSPYEQYF.

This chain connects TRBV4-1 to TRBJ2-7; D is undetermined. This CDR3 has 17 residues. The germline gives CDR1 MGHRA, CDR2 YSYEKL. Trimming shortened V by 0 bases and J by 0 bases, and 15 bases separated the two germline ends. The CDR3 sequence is CASSQDGWQASSYEQYF. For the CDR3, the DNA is TGCGCCAGCAGCCAAGATGGGTGGCAGGCCTCCTCCTACGAGCAGTACTTC.

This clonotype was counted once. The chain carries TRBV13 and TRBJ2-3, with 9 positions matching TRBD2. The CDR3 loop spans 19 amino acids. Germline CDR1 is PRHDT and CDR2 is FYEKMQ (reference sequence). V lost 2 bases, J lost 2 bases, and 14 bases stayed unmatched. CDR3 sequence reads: CASSLYRGGGRAHTDTQYF. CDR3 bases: TGTGCCAGCAGCTTATATCGCGGTGGCGGGAGGGCCCACACAGATACGCAGTATTTT.

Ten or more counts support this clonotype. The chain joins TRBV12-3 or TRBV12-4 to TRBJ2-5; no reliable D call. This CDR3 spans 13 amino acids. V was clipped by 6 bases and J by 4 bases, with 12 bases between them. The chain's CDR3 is CASSVPGGETQYF. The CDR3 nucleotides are TGTGCCAGCAGCGTACCGGGTGGAGAGACCCAGTACTTC.